This entry concerns a single T cell receptor (beta chain). Antigen unknown. These data belong to a study of T-cell memory formation after mild COVID-19. Findings and caveats of the study: CD8+ contracting clones occupied EMRA, while CD4+ ones occupied mainly CM and EM.

Germline CDR1 reads MNHEY; CDR2 reads SVGAGI. V lost 2 bases and J 1 base, leaving 10 bases between the germline ends. CDR3 length equals 15 residues. TCRdb analysed the 5' RACE reads with MiXCR anew, one entry per CDR3 protein. The sample holds about 440,000 distinct CDR3 sequences, around 19% seen once. The sample taken for sequencing was PBMCs or a T cell subset sorted from them (not recorded which). This rearrangement joins TRBV6-5 to TRBJ2-3; D is possibly TRBD1 (6 bases). This receptor was obtained from an adult woman who had mild COVID-19 (a few samples of this study predate the infection). Cell type and time point are not known. CDR3 loop: CASSYRGTGTDTQYF. CDR3 DNA: TGTGCCAGCAGTTACAGGGGGACGGGCACAGATACGCAGTATTTT.